These T cell receptor beta chains were read from a single sample in a study of early T cells in non-severe SARS-CoV-2 infection. TCRdb passed the 5' RACE reads through MiXCR, listing each CDR3 protein once. This table holds about 42,000 distinct CDR3 sequences, over 6% found once. Specimen: whole blood. The receptors shown here come from an adult who was a healthcare worker with PCR-confirmed SARS-CoV-2 infection or an uninfected control (not recorded which). The CDR3 runs from the conserved cysteine through the conserved F or W. The D gene is left open where the match is weak. Size tells how often a clone was seen (once, few, many) or the class of an expanded clone, and some rows leave it out.

TRBV18	NA	TRBJ1-4	NA	TGTGCCAGCTCACCAGTGGGCAGTGAAAAACTGTTTTTT	CASSPVGSEKLFF
TRBV7-9	NA	TRBJ1-4	NA	TGTGCCAGCAGCCGGCCCCAGTATGAAAAACTGTTTTTT	CASSRPQYEKLFF
TRBV3-1	NA	TRBJ1-1	NA	TGTGCCAGCAGCAAGAAGCAGAACACTGAAGCTTTCTTT	CASSKKQNTEAFF
TRBV27	many	TRBJ2-7	TRBD1	TGTGCCAGCAGCGGACAGGGGTTATCCTACGAGCAGTACTTC	CASSGQGLSYEQYF
TRBV7-2	few	TRBJ2-1	NA	TGTGCCAGCAGCCTAAGGGGGTACACGGCTGAGCAGTTCTTC	CASSLRGYTAEQFF
TRBV7-9	few	TRBJ2-7	TRBD1	TGTGCCAGCAGCTTAGACGGACAGGGCCTGTACGAGCAGTACTTC	CASSLDGQGLYEQYF
TRBV6-1	many	TRBJ2-7	NA	TGTGCCAGCAGATTAGACAGGCCCCCCTACGAGCAGTACTTC	CASRLDRPPYEQYF
TRBV7-3	many	TRBJ2-3	NA	TGTGCCAGCAGCTTAGTAAGCACAGATACGCAGTATTTT	CASSLVSTDTQYF
TRBV19	NA	TRBJ2-1	NA	TGTGCCAGTAGTATGGGCCGAGGACTTATTGCGGCGGGCTACAATGAGCAGTTCTTC	CASSMGRGLIAAGYNEQFF
TRBV14	few	TRBJ1-1	TRBD1	TGTGCCAGCAGCCAAGAGCCCAGGGGGCTTTCTGAAGCTTTCTTT	CASSQEPRGLSEAFF
TRBV18	few	TRBJ1-1	NA	TGTGCCAGCTCACAGGTGGGCGCTGAAGCTTTCTTT	CASSQVGAEAFF
TRBV5-5	NA	TRBJ2-2	TRBD2	TGTGCCAGCAGCTCCTGGACTAGCGGGGGCGCCGGCCGGGAGCTGTTTTTT	CASSSWTSGGAGRELFF
TRBV5-1	few	TRBJ1-2	TRBD1	TGCGCCAGCAGCCCGGTCACAGGGGGCTCCAACTATGGCTACACCTTC	CASSPVTGGSNYGYTF
TRBV10-1	few	TRBJ2-3	NA	TGCGCCAGCAGTGAGGGCAGATCCACAGATACGCAGTATTTT	CASSEGRSTDTQYF
TRBV20-1	many	TRBJ2-5	NA	TGCAGTGCCATGATTGCGGGCACACAAGAGACCCAGTACTTC	CSAMIAGTQETQYF
TRBV10-2	few	TRBJ1-4	TRBD1	TGCGCCAGCACCCATCGGACAGGGGGTGATGAAAAACTGTTTTTT	CASTHRTGGDEKLFF
TRBV28	few	TRBJ1-1	NA	TGTGCCAGCAGTTTTGCAGGGGAGATGAACACTGAAGCTTTCTTT	CASSFAGEMNTEAFF
TRBV3-1	NA	TRBJ1-2	NA	TGTGCCAGCAGCACAGTCTATGGCTACACCTTC	CASSTVYGYTF
TRBV9	few	TRBJ2-3	NA	TGTGCCAGCAGCAGGGGGGGCACAGATACGCAGTATTTT	CASSRGGTDTQYF